These T cell receptor gamma chains were read from a single sample in a study of gamma delta lymphoproliferative disorders and STAT genes. TCRdb applied CATT to the multiplex PCR reads for clone calling. The sample lists hundreds of gamma-chain clones; 25% to 30% were seen once. The sample comprised blood. These receptors all stem from a human donor in good health. The CDR3 runs from the conserved cysteine through the conserved F or W. Some rows mark clone size as missing; the rest say once, few, many or name a class of expanded clone.

TRGV2	TRGJ1/TRGJ2	large	TGTGCCACCCCTTTTCGTAAGAAACTCTTT	CATPFRKKLF
TRGV3	TRGJP1	medium-sized	TGTGCCGCCCTCCGTTGGTTCAAGATATTT	CAALRWFKIF
TRGV11	TRGJP	-	TGCTCAGGTGGTGGGCAAGAGTTGGGCAAAAAAATCAAGGTATTT	CSGGGQELGKKIKVF
TRGV2	TRGJ1/TRGJ2	medium-sized	TGTGCCACCACGAATAAGAAACTCTTT	CATTNKKLF
TRGV11	TRGJ1/TRGJ2	medium-sized	TGTGCCTGCTGGATTTCCTATAAGAAACTCTTT	CACWISYKKLF
TRGV11	TRGJP	few	TGCTCAGGTGGGTCCCTTTGCTGCGTATTT	CSGGSLCCVF